This T cell receptor beta chain was identified during a study of cytomegalovirus exposure and HLA in healthy donors. Across the whole study: Within an early data release were roughly 83 million unique TCRs drawn from HLA-typed donors. Broader study findings: Further analysis, carried out later, found HLA-associated TCR beta chains more clonally expanded than equally common other chains. TRBV6-2, TRBV6-3 and other indistinguishable V segments were excluded.

Amplification used 60 Vbeta primers and 13 Jbeta primers. Profiling relied on immunoSEQ multiplex PCR, and the TCRdb table lists in-frame clones only, not all of them. Of about 130,000 clones in the sample, about 66% are singletons; the top ten hold over 1.5%. This CDR3 is built from 13 residues. The ends were cut back, 6 bases at V and 1 base at J, with 6 bases in the middle. CDR1 and CDR2 (germline): MDHEN, SYDVKM. As for this clone: The antigen is not known.

The material sequenced was PBMCs. The TCR was taken from a human donor in good health. The genes are TRBV28 and TRBJ2-2, with a possible D match to TRBD2 (6 bases). The CDR3 sequence is CASRGLNTGELFF. In DNA, the CDR3 is TGTGCCAGCAGGGGACTGAACACCGGGGAGCTGTTTTTT.